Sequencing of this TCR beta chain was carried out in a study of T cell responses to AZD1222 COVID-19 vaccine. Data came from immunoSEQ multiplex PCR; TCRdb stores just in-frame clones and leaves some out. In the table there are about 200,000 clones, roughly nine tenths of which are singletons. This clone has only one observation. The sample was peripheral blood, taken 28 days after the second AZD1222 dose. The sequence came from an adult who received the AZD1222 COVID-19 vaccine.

CDR3 sequence (DNA): TGTGCCAGCAGAGGCGAGGGCGAGCAGTACTTC. Translating it yields CASRGEGEQYF. The chain joins TRBV7-6 to TRBJ2-7; possible D gene TRBD2, 5 bases. Germline loops: CDR1 SGHVS, CDR2 FNYEAQ. The CDR3 runs to 11 residues. V was pared by 6 bases and J by 6 bases, with 9 bases between. The full variable domain, with the rest looked up from reference TRBV7-6 and TRBJ2-7, is GAGVSQSPRYKVTKRGQDVALRCDPISGHVSLYWYRQALGQGPEFLTYFNYEAQQDKSGLPNDRFSAERPEGSISTLTIQRTEQRDSAMYRCASRGEGEQYFGPGTRLTVT.